This is a list of T cell receptor beta chains from one sample in a study of vaccination effects on CD4 cells after COVID-19. The method was immunoSEQ multiplex PCR; TCRdb's version includes in-frame clones alone and lacks a portion of them. The sample shows under 80,000 clones, around 70% of them seen only once. These TCRs are of unknown antigen specificity. This sample comprised CD4+ T cells from PBMCs cultured with HIV peptides, obtained before COVID-19 vaccination. These receptors all stem from a human donor who had a prior SARS-CoV-2 infection. Both conserved end residues are part of each CDR3.

J gene | V gene | CDR3 protein
TRBJ2-1 | TRBV18 | CASFTNQGPSYNEQFF
TRBJ1-1 | TRBV9 | CASSVDLRENTEAFF
TRBJ2-6 | TRBV6-5 | CASSYSASSGANVLTF
TRBJ2-3 | TRBV20-1 | CSASAMWPTDTQYF
TRBJ2-3 | TRBV5-4 | CASRATSFQTDTQYF
TRBJ2-1 | TRBV27 | CASSSQRDNEQFF
TRBJ2-7 | TRBV4-3 | CASSQEASGSYGDEQYF
TRBJ2-7 | TRBV11-3 | CASSFRVSYEQYF
TRBJ1-1 | TRBV11-1 | CASRVGPINTEAFF
TRBJ2-1 | TRBV3-1/TRBV3-2 | CASSTSGGAAYNEQFF
TRBJ2-1 | TRBV7-3 | CASSLRASGVGNEQFF
TRBJ1-1 | TRBV5-1 | CASSLQGGLETEAFF
TRBJ1-1 | TRBV7-2 | CASSLGPANTEAFF